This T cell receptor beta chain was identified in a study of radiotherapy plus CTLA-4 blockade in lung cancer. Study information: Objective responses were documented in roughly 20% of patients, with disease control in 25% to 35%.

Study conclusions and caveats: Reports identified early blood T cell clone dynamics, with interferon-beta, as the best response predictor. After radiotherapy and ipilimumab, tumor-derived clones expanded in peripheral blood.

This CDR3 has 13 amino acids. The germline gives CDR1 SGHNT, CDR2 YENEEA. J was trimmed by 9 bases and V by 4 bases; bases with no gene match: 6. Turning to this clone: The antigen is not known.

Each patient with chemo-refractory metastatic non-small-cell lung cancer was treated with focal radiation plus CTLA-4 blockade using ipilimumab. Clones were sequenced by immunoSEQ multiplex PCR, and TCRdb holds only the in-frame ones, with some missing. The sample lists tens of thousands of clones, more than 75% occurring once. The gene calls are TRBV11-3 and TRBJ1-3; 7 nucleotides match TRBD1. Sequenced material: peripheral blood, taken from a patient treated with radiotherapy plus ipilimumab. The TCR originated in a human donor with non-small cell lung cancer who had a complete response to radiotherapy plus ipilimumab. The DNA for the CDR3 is TGTGCCAGCAGCTCCGGTCGGGACAGCACCATATATTTT. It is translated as CASSSGRDSTIYF.